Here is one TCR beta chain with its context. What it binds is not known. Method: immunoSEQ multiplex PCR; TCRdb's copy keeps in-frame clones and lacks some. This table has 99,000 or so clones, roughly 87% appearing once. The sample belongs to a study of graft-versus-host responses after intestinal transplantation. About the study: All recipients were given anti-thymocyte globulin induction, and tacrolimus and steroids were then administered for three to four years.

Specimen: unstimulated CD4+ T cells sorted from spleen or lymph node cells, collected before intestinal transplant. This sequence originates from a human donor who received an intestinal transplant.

CDR3 DNA: TGTGCCAGCAGCGAGGAGGGAGATAATTCACCCCTCCACTTT. Translated: CASSEEGDNSPLHF. The rearrangement joins TRBV11-3 to TRBJ1-6; no firm D call. Germline V gene data show CDR1 as SGHNT and CDR2 as YENEEA. The CDR3 runs to 14 residues. V lost 5 bases and J lost 5, with 10 bases in between. Full variable domain (rest looked up from reference TRBV11-3 and TRBJ1-6): EAGVVQSPRYKIIEKKQPVAFWCNPISGHNTLYWYLQNLGQGPELLIRYENEEAVDDSQLPKDRFSAERLKGVDSTLKIQPAELGDSAVYLCASSEEGDNSPLHFGNGTRLTVT.